Each of the 18 T cell receptor beta chains below was sequenced from the same sample in a study of blood T cells in healthy people across ages. A second about 7 to 12 cycle PCR used barcoded and J-beta primers. MiXCR, applied by TCRdb to the 5' RACE reads, yields one record per CDR3 protein. The sample yields hundreds of thousands of distinct CDR3 sequences, about a quarter seen once. This same sample was also part of a study on T cells of mothers and their children.

The material sequenced was blood. These receptors all come from a boy aged 2 to 10 in good health.

The chain has TRBV3-1 and TRBJ2-5; weak D call: TRBD1 (5 bases). V gave up 10 bases and J gave up 1 base, with 19 bases separating them. The germline CDR1 and CDR2 sequences are LGHDT and YNNKEL (reference sequence). This CDR3 region has 15 residues. The DNA for the CDR3 is TGTGCCATCGCCAGGGCCTACCCGGTCCAAGAGACCCAGTACTTC. Amino acids: CAIARAYPVQETQYF.

The chain employs TRBV20-1 and TRBJ1-4; no firm D call. The V end was cut by 1 base, the J end by 7 bases, with 19 bases between. Germline V lookup: CDR1 DFQATT, CDR2 SNEGSKA (reference sequence). The CDR3 totals 16 residues. CDR3: CSARAPKPSWGEKLFF. CDR3 nucleotides: TGCAGTGCTAGAGCCCCCAAACCCAGCTGGGGTGAAAAACTGTTTTTT.

The chain is built from TRBV7-2 and TRBJ1-2, with D maybe TRBD1 (6 bases). In germline, CDR1 is SGHTA, CDR2 FQGNSA. V gave up 4 bases and J gave up 8 bases, with 20 bases separating them. There are 15 residues in the CDR3. CDR3 DNA sequence: TGTGCCAGCAGCTCGTTCGTAGTACAGGGTAGAGGCTACACCTTC. It translates to CASSSFVVQGRGYTF.

This clonotype was counted a few times. V gene TRBV2 combines with J gene TRBJ2-7, with 8 nucleotides matching TRBD1. Unmatched junction bases numbered 5, after V lost 7 bases and J lost 3 bases. The germline V gene encodes CDR1 SNHLY and CDR2 FYNNEI. This CDR3 region has 13 residues. The CDR3 here is CASKGTGVYEQYF. CDR3 in DNA: TGTGCCAGCAAGGGGACAGGAGTCTACGAGCAGTACTTC.

A few counts support this clonotype. The chain employs TRBV25-1 and TRBJ2-5, with 11 bases that match TRBD2. Germline CDR1 MGHDK, CDR2 SYGVNS. Trimming at V came to 4 bases and at J to 4 bases, leaving 5 bases not matched to a gene. CDR3 length: 15 amino acids. The CDR3 DNA sequence: TGTGCCAGCAGTGTAGCGGGGGGGCGGGTAGAGACCCAGTACTTC. Protein product: CASSVAGGRVETQYF.

V usage is TRBV14 and J usage is TRBJ2-5; D ambiguous. This CDR3 spans 13 amino acids. V lost 0 bases to trimming and J lost 4 bases, with 6 bases between them. Germline V gene sequence: CDR1 SGHDN, CDR2 FVKESK. DNA for the CDR3: TGTGCCAGCAGCCAAGAAATGAGAGAGACCCAGTACTTC. As protein: CASSQEMRETQYF. Looking up the rest from reference TRBV14 and TRBJ2-5 gives the full variable domain: EAGVTQFPSHSVIEKGQTVTLRCDPISGHDNLYWYRRVMGKEIKFLLHFVKESKQDESGMPNNRFLAERTGGTYSTLKVQPAELEDSGVYFCASSQEMRETQYFGPGTRLLVL.

Concerning this clonotype: The junction shows a germline mismatch at one end, possibly a read error. The rearrangement joins TRBV5-1 to TRBJ2-2, with 7 bases fitting TRBD1. The CDR3 covers 17 residues. Germline assignment: CDR1 SGHRS and CDR2 YFSETQ. The CDR3 region has the DNA TGCGCCAGCAGTTTGGACAAGACAGGGCCGAACACCGGGGAGCTGTTTTTT. It translates to CASSLDKTGPNTGELFF.

This clonotype was found a few times. CDR3 in DNA: TGTGCCAGCAGTGAAGCATCCTCAGAGACCCAGTACTTC. This encodes CASSEASSETQYF. This chain links TRBV2 with TRBJ2-5; D is unclear. CDR1 is SNHLY and CDR2 is FYNNEI in the germline V gene. This CDR3 contains 13 residues. Trimming removed 0 bases from V and 4 bases from J, with 6 bases in between.

The gene calls are TRBV18 and TRBJ1-2; D unclear. The germline CDR1 and CDR2 sequences are KGHSH and LQKENI. V lost 3 bases and J 8 bases, leaving 16 bases between the germline ends. This CDR3 has 14 residues. The CDR3 DNA is TGTGCCAGCTCACCTTCCGGAGAAAGAGGGGGCTACACCTTC. This codes for CASSPSGERGGYTF. Combining the CDR3 with reference TRBV18 and TRBJ1-2 gives the whole variable domain NAGVMQNPRHLVRRRGQEARLRCSPMKGHSHVYWYRQLPEEGLKFMVYLQKENIIDESGMPKERFSAEFPKEGPSILRIQQVVRGDSAAYFCASSPSGERGGYTFGSGTRLTVV.

There are a few counts of this clonotype. The CDR3 coding sequence is TGCAGTGCTGGGGATAGCGGGGGAGGGCAGACCCAGTACTTC. Its translation is CSAGDSGGGQTQYF. The chain has TRBV20-1 and TRBJ2-5; the match to TRBD2 covers 9 bases. In germline, CDR1 is DFQATT, CDR2 SNEGSKA (reference sequence). The CDR3 contains 14 residues. J was trimmed by 6 bases and V by 5 bases; bases with no gene match: 10.

Here the CDR3 DNA reads TGTGCCAGCAGCCATTTTGAGGACGGAGCCTACGAGCAGTACTTC. Protein: CASSHFEDGAYEQYF. J is TRBJ2-1 and V is TRBV14; the D is unclear. Judging by the DNA end, TRBJ2-7 fits better; the J call may be wrong. Per germline, CDR1 SGHDN and CDR2 FVKESK. The CDR3 is 15 residues long.

This clonotype was observed a few times. The genes are TRBV7-6 and TRBJ2-5, with TRBD2 matching 10 bases. Gene TRBJ2-1 matches the end of the DNA better, so the J call may be wrong. This CDR3 is built from 15 residues. Germline values: CDR1 SGHVS, CDR2 FNYEAQ. The CDR3 region has the DNA TGTGCCAGCAGCGAGGATAGCGGGGGGTTTGGGGAGCAGTTCTTC. Encoded protein: CASSEDSGGFGEQFF.

The count of this clonotype is one. This chain uses TRBV27 with TRBJ2-7, with D possibly being TRBD2 (5 bases). This CDR3 has 16 amino acids. Germline loops: CDR1 MNHEY, CDR2 SMNVEV (reference sequence). V was pared by 2 bases and J by 5 bases, with 19 bases between. CDR3 DNA: TGTGCCAGCAGTTTAACTAACGGCGGGTTTTACCACGAGCAGTACTTC. Translated, it gives CASSLTNGGFYHEQYF.

This clonotype appeared many times. This rearrangement joins TRBV29-1 to TRBJ1-1; D is ambiguous. The CDR3 consists of 13 residues. Trimming shortened V by 3 bases and J by 6 bases, and 14 bases separated the two germline ends. Germline V gives CDR1 SQVTM, CDR2 ANQGSEA. The CDR3 spells CSVERADRAEAFF. DNA of the CDR3: TGCAGCGTTGAGCGGGCGGATCGGGCTGAAGCTTTCTTT.

This clonotype occurred once. The chain couples TRBV18 to TRBJ2-3; possible D gene TRBD2, 5 bases. The CDR3 is 16 amino acids. Germline loops: CDR1 KGHSH, CDR2 LQKENI. Trimming pared 6 bases from V and 0 bases from J, leaving 16 bases between. CDR3 DNA: TGTGCCAGCTCGCCCGCCTCGCGGGCTAGCACAGATACGCAGTATTTT. Protein product: CASSPASRASTDTQYF.

This clonotype has more than one count but fewer than ten. The chain links TRBV24-1 to TRBJ2-1; TRBD2 matches 11 bases. The germline V gene encodes CDR1 KGHDR and CDR2 SFDVKD. Trimming took 3 bases from V and 5 from J; bases not matched to a gene: 2. The CDR3 is 15 amino acids. CDR3 sequence reads: CATSDTSGSDNEQFF. In DNA, the CDR3 is TGTGCCACCAGTGATACTAGCGGGAGTGACAATGAGCAGTTCTTC.

The chain employs TRBV10-3 and TRBJ2-3; D ambiguous. V was pared by 3 bases and J by 2 bases, with 12 bases between. The CDR3 loop spans 15 amino acids. Germline-derived CDR1 and CDR2 are ENHRY and SYGVKD. This CDR3 is CAISDKGTSTDTQYF. The DNA for the CDR3 is TGTGCCATCAGTGATAAGGGCACTTCCACAGATACGCAGTATTTT.

This clonotype was seen a few times. The V and J genes are TRBV9 and TRBJ2-5, with TRBD2 matching 7 bases. V dropped 4 bases and J dropped 1; count of bases not matched to a gene: 4. CDR3 length: 14 residues. The germline V gene has CDR1 SGDLS and CDR2 YYNGEE. CDR3 nucleotide sequence: TGTGCCAGCAGCCTGTGGGGGGGCCAAGAGACCCAGTACTTC. Encoded protein: CASSLWGGQETQYF.